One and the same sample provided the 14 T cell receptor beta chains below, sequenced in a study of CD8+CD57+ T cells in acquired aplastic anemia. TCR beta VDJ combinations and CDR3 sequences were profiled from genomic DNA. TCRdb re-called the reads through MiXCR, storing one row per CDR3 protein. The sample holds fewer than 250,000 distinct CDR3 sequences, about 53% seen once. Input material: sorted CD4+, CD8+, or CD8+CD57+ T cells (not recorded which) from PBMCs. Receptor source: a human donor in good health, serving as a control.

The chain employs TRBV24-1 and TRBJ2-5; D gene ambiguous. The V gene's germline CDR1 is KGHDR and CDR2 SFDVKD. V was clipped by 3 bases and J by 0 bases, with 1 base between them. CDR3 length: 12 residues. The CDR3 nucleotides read TGTGCCACCAGTGATAACCAAGAGACCCAGTACTTC. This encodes CATSDNQETQYF.

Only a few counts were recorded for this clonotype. This chain's CDR3 is CATSNLIYAPLHF. Written as DNA, the CDR3 is TGTGCCACCAGCAATCTAATCTATGCACCCCTCCACTTT. The V and J genes are TRBV15 and TRBJ1-6, with unresolved D. CDR3 size: 13 residues. Germline V gene lookup returns CDR1 LNHNV and CDR2 YYDKDF (reference sequence). V gave up 4 bases and J gave up 11 bases, with 12 bases separating them.

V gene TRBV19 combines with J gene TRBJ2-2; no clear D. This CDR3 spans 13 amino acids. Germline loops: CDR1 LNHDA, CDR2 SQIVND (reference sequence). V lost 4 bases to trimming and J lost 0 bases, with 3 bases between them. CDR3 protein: CASSNTNTGELFF. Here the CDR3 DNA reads TGTGCCAGTAGTAACACGAACACCGGGGAGCTGTTTTTT.

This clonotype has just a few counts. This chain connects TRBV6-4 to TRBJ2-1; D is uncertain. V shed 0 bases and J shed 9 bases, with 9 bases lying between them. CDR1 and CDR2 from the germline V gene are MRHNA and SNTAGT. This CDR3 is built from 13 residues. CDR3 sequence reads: CASSDSGETEQFF. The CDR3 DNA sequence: TGTGCCAGCAGTGACTCCGGCGAAACTGAGCAGTTCTTC.

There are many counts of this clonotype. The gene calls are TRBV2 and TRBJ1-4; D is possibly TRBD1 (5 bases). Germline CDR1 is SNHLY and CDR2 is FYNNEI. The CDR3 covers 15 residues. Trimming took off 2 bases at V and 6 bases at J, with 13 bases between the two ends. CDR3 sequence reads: CASSERGVQDEKLFF. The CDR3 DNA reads TGTGCCAGCAGTGAAAGAGGCGTACAGGATGAAAAACTGTTTTTT.

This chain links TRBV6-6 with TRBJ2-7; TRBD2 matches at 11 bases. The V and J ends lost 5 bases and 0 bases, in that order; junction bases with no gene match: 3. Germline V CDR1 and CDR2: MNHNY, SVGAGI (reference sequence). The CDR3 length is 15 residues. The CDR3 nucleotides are TGTGCCAGCAGTCTAGCGGGAGGCCCCTCCTACGAGCAGTACTTC. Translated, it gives CASSLAGGPSYEQYF.

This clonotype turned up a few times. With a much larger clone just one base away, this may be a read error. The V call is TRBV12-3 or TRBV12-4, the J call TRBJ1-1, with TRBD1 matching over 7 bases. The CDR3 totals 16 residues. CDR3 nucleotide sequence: TGTGCCAGCAGTCCGACAGGGCCCCCGATGAACACTGAAGCTCTCTTT. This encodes CASSPTGPPMNTEALF.

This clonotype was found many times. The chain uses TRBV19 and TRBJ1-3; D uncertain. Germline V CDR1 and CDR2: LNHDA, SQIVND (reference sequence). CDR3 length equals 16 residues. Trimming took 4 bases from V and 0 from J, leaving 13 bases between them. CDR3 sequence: CASSRDDRVSGNTIYF. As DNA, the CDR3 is TGTGCCAGTAGTAGAGATGACCGAGTCTCTGGAAACACCATATATTTT.

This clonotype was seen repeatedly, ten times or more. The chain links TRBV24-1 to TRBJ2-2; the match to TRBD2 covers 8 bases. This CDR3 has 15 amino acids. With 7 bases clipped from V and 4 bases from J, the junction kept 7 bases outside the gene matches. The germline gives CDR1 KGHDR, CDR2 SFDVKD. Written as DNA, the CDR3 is TGTGCCACCAGGCGCGGGGGGCTGGGCACCGGGGAGCTGTTTTTT. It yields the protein CATRRGGLGTGELFF.

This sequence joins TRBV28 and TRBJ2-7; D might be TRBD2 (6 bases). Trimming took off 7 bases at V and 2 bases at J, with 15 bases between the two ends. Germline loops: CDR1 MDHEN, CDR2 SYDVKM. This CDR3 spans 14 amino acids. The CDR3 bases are TGTGCCAGCACCTCCCACGGGGGAACCTACGAGCAGTACTTC. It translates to CASTSHGGTYEQYF.

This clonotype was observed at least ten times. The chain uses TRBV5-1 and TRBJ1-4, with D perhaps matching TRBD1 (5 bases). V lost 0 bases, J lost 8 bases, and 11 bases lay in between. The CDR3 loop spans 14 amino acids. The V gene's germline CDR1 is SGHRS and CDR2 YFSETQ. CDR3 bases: TGCGCCAGCAGCTTGGGACAGTATTCCGAAAAACTGTTTTTT. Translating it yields CASSLGQYSEKLFF. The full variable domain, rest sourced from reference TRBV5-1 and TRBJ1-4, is KAGVTQTPRYLIKTRGQQVTLSCSPISGHRSVSWYQQTPGQGLQFLFEYFSETQRNKGNFPGRFSGRQFSNSRSEMNVSTLELGDSALYLCASSLGQYSEKLFFGSGTQLSVL.

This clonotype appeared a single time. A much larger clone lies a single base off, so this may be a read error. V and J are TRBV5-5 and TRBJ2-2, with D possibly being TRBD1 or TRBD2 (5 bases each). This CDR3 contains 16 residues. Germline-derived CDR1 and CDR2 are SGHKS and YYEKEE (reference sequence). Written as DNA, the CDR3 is TGTGCCAGCGGCTTGGGGTGGGGGACCCACACCGGGGAGCTGTTTTTT. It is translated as CASGLGWGTHTGELFF.

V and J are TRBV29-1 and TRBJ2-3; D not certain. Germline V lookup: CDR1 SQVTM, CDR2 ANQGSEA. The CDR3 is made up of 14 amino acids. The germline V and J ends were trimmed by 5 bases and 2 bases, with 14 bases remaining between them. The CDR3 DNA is TGCAGCGTTATCGTGGGCAGCTACACAGATACGCAGTATTTT. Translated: CSVIVGSYTDTQYF.

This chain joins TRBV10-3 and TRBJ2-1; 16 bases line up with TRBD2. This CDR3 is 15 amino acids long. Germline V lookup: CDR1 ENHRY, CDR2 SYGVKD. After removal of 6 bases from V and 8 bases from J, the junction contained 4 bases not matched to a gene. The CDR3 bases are TGTGCCATCAGGGGGACTAGCGGGGGGGCCGATGAGCAGTTCTTC. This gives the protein CAIRGTSGGADEQFF.